This T cell receptor beta chain was sequenced for a study of cytomegalovirus exposure and HLA in healthy donors. Assay used: immunoSEQ multiplex PCR; TCRdb lists only in-frame clones, some missing. The sample yields hundreds of thousands of clones, roughly 88% seen once. Germline V gene data show CDR1 as MGHRA and CDR2 as YSYEKL. This CDR3 region has 13 residues. The junction had 1 base not matched to a gene; V was cut back by 2 bases and J by 6 bases. This sequence was found in a woman aged 18-29 years in good health and CMV-seronegative. J is TRBJ2-7 and V is TRBV4-1; 10 nucleotides match TRBD2. Sequencing input: PBMCs. CDR3 in DNA: TGCGCCAGCAGCCAAAGGACTAGCGGCGAGCAGTACTTC. Its translation is CASSQRTSGEQYF.